The present T cell receptor (beta chain) was sequenced within a study of blood T cell repertoires in COVID-19. Study-wide context: Sources were T cells, B-cell-depleted T cells, or PBMCs; the material itself was cDNA or gDNA.

Per the original methods: Amplification of reference gene primers was used by the study to estimate nucleated cell counts. The data were produced by immunoSEQ multiplex PCR, yet TCRdb's version contains in-frame clones alone and is incomplete. V, J and clone size were drawn from that table, and D and trimming were deduced from the DNA. The table includes approximately 120,000 clones, about 87% detected once. Germline CDR1 and CDR2: MGHRA and YSYEKL. V lost 0 bases, J lost 0 bases, and 8 bases lay in between. The CDR3 sequence is 15 residues long. This chain links TRBV4-1 with TRBJ1-2; D gene uncertain. This TCR was sampled from a human donor in a cohort sampled during active COVID-19. Sequenced sample: peripheral blood. CDR3 loop: CASSQDGVPNYGYTF. CDR3 nucleotide sequence: TGCGCCAGCAGCCAAGACGGTGTTCCTAACTATGGCTACACCTTC.